One sample yielded the 2 T cell receptor beta chains listed below, sequenced in a study of cytomegalovirus exposure and HLA in healthy donors. 13 Jbeta primers and 60 Vbeta primers were used for the PCR. Profiled with immunoSEQ multiplex PCR; TCRdb holds only in-frame clones, not every one. The repertoire holds 210,000 or so clones, with roughly 84% as singletons. Sequencing was done on a sample of PBMCs. The receptors shown here come from a boy aged 2-9 years in good health and CMV-seronegative.

This clone has more than one count but fewer than ten. The chain has TRBV5-4 and TRBJ2-4; the D is unclear. The V gene's germline CDR1 is SGHNT and CDR2 YYREEE (reference sequence). V dropped 0 bases and J dropped 0 bases, with 4 bases sitting between them. The CDR3 has 14 residues. This chain's CDR3 is CASSLELAKNIQYF. The CDR3 nucleotides are TGTGCCAGCAGCTTGGAGCTAGCCAAAAACATTCAGTACTTC.

CDR3 in amino acids: CASSFTGSLAYEQYF. CDR3 DNA sequence: TGTGCCAGCAGCTTCACAGGGAGTTTGGCCTACGAGCAGTACTTC. This chain joins TRBV5-8 and TRBJ2-7, with D tentatively TRBD1 (6 bases). Germline CDR1 SGHTS, CDR2 YDEGEE. The CDR3 runs 15 residues. V lost 2 bases and J 2 bases, leaving 14 bases between the germline ends.